One T cell receptor beta chain is described in this entry. No antigen is known for it. This entry comes from a study of cytomegalovirus exposure and HLA in healthy donors. As for the study in general: Tens of millions of unique TCRs, all from HLA-typed donors, were included in an early release of the data.

Researchers ran the PCR with 60 Vbeta and 13 Jbeta primers. Here immunoSEQ multiplex PCR was the method, and the copy in TCRdb shows in-frame clones only, minus some. The sample has about 160,000 clones, just over 75% seen once. Points from the study as a whole: There were a few CMV-associated chains whose specificity for CMV antigens was confirmed in vitro. On later analysis, the bulk of CMV-associated TCR beta chains appeared to be HLA-restricted. As a later analysis revealed, the rate of TCR association differed by HLA locus, with DRB1 most and HLA-C fewest.

This CDR3 region has 14 residues. In germline, CDR1 is MNHNS, CDR2 SASEGT. V shed 11 bases and J 6 bases; nucleotides not matched to a gene: 13. The rearrangement joins TRBV6-1 to TRBJ2-1, with 7 bases aligning to TRBD2. The material sequenced was PBMCs. The clonotype was recovered from a middle-aged man in good health and CMV-seronegative. The CDR3 loop is CAVVGLAAVNEQFF. Here the CDR3 DNA reads TGTGCCGTCGTAGGGCTAGCGGCAGTCAATGAGCAGTTCTTC.